The 13 T cell receptor beta chains listed next were all sequenced from one sample in a study of T-cell memory formation after mild COVID-19 (dated by TCRdb to the early 2020s). Libraries were built with 5' RACE. The run used an Illumina NovaSeq 6000. TCRdb reprocessed the public reads (quality trimming at Q25 with fastp, clone calling with MiXCR) and kept in-frame beta chains. Each entry is one CDR3 protein sequence, shown with its most common DNA and genes. This sample is represented by about 470,000 distinct CDR3 sequences; nearly 25% of them were singletons. The ten most abundant clones make up about 12% of the sample. Sequencing was done on a sample of PBMCs or a T cell subset sorted from them (not recorded which). The receptors were gathered from an adult woman who had mild COVID-19 (a few samples of this study predate the infection). The sample titles of this study are shuffled in the database, so cell type and time point are left out; the donor was told from shared clones.

Worth noting for this clonotype: At one end, the junction sequence differs from germline, possibly due to a read error. The chain recombines TRBV18 with TRBJ1-5, with D possibly matching TRBD1 (6 bases). There are 14 residues in the CDR3. Germline V CDR1 and CDR2: KGHSH, LQKENI. The CDR3 region has the DNA TGTGCCAGCTCTCCACAGGGTATTAATCAGCCCCAGCATTTT. It is translated as CASSPQGINQPQHF.

The chain links TRBV9 to TRBJ1-3, with D possibly matching TRBD1 (5 bases). Between the trimmed V and J ends, which lost 3 bases and 3 bases, there was a span of 19 bases. This CDR3 region has 17 residues. Germline values: CDR1 SGDLS, CDR2 YYNGEE. The CDR3 DNA reads as TGTGCCAGCAGCGCATCGGAATATGACAGATTTGGAAACACCATATATTTT. Translating it yields CASSASEYDRFGNTIYF.

To note about this clonotype: Compared with germline, one end of the junction differs, possibly owing to a read error. The V gene is TRBV29-1, the J gene TRBJ1-4; D is unclear. Germline V lookup: CDR1 SQVTM, CDR2 ANQGSEA. The CDR3 is 11 amino acids. In DNA, the CDR3 is TGCAGCGTTAACTTGGGTGGAACAGCCCTTTTT. Its translation is CSVNLGGTALF.

This clonotype occurred a few times. The chain combines TRBV7-6 with TRBJ2-3; TRBD2 aligns across 8 bases. The junction had 5 bases not matched to a gene; V was cut back by 1 base and J by 2 bases. The CDR3 has 16 residues. Germline V gene lookup returns CDR1 SGHVS and CDR2 FNYEAQ. CDR3 protein: CASSLGSSGPTDTQYF. CDR3 DNA sequence: TGTGCCAGCAGCTTAGGTTCTAGCGGGCCCACAGATACGCAGTATTTT.

The J gene is TRBJ2-7, the V gene TRBV21-1; the table's D call TRBD1 went unverified against the DNA. TRBV21-1 is labeled a pseudogene. This CDR3 is built from 16 residues. The DNA of the CDR3 is TGTGCCAGCAGCAAAGCGCTGACAGGGGGAGACTACGAGCAGTACTTC. Translating gives CASSKALTGGDYEQYF.

The rearrangement joins TRBV12-3 or TRBV12-4 to TRBJ2-7; no clear D. The CDR3 is made up of 14 amino acids. Deletions cut 4 bases from V and 0 bases from J, with 10 bases between. The CDR3 loop reads CASSWLLSSYEQYF. CDR3 nucleotides: TGTGCCAGCAGTTGGTTGCTTAGCTCCTACGAGCAGTACTTC.

The table lists this clonotype with a few counts. V gene TRBV7-9 combines with J gene TRBJ2-7; 9 positions agree with TRBD1. Germline CDR1 is SEHNR and CDR2 is FQNEAQ (reference sequence). V was pared by 5 bases and J by 2 bases, with 7 bases of the junction left unmatched. This CDR3 spans 15 amino acids. Here the CDR3 DNA reads TGTGCCAGCAGCCCTCCCGGGACAGGGCCCTACGAGCAGTACTTC. It codes for CASSPPGTGPYEQYF.

This clonotype has more than one count but fewer than ten. The chain recombines TRBV14 with TRBJ2-1; no clear D. The V and J ends lost 5 bases and 4 bases respectively, with 9 bases between them. Germline V gene sequence: CDR1 SGHDN, CDR2 FVKESK. The CDR3 runs to 13 residues. Here the CDR3 reads CASSGYSYNEQFF. CDR3 bases: TGTGCCAGCAGCGGGTACAGTTACAATGAGCAGTTCTTC.

This clonotype was picked up many times. The genes are TRBV7-2 and TRBJ2-2; 7 positions agree with TRBD1. After removal of 1 base from V and 1 base from J, the junction contained 0 bases not matched to a gene. Germline-derived CDR1 and CDR2 are SGHTA and FQGNSA. This CDR3 has 15 amino acids. For the CDR3, the DNA is TGTGCCAGCAGCTTAGGGACAGGGAACACCGGGGAGCTGTTTTTT. This sequence encodes CASSLGTGNTGELFF.

The V and J genes are TRBV15 and TRBJ2-3; D is possibly TRBD2 (6 bases). CDR1 is LNHNV, CDR2 YYDKDF, per germline (reference sequence). This CDR3 region has 15 residues. V lost 3 bases, J lost 6 bases, and 16 bases lay in between. The CDR3: CATSSFTGLDDTQYF. DNA for the CDR3: TGTGCCACCAGCAGTTTCACGGGACTTGATGATACGCAGTATTTT.

At least ten counts were recorded for this clonotype. The rearrangement uses TRBV5-1 and TRBJ1-5; no definite D call. Germline lookup yields CDR1 SGHRS and CDR2 YFSETQ. The CDR3 loop spans 14 amino acids. V was clipped by 0 bases and J by 1 base, with 5 bases between them. CDR3 residues: CASSLDGSNQPQHF. CDR3 bases: TGCGCCAGCAGCTTGGACGGAAGCAATCAGCCCCAGCATTTT.

Only a few counts were recorded for this clonotype. This sequence joins TRBV11-2 and TRBJ1-5; TRBD1 matches at 7 bases. The CDR3 is 14 amino acids. Germline assignment: CDR1 SGHAT and CDR2 FQNNGV. The ends lost 5 bases at V and 3 bases at J; junction bases unmatched: 4. The chain's CDR3 is CASSTGQNNQPQHF. The CDR3 DNA is TGTGCCAGCAGCACGGGACAGAACAATCAGCCCCAGCATTTT. Full variable domain (remainder filled in from reference TRBV11-2 and TRBJ1-5): EAGVAQSPRYKIIEKRQSVAFWCNPISGHATLYWYQQILGQGPKLLIQFQNNGVVDDSQLPKDRFSAERLKGVDSTLKIQPAKLEDSAVYLCASSTGQNNQPQHFGDGTRLSIL.

This clonotype was detected only a few times. This chain connects TRBV12-3 or TRBV12-4 to TRBJ2-5; no firm D call. This CDR3 is built from 18 residues. The V end lost 5 bases, the J end lost 0 bases, and 22 bases lay between the germline ends. CDR3 coding DNA: TGTGCCAGCAGTGGTTCCAAATCAGAGGCGTCGTACCAAGAGACCCAGTACTTC. It specifies CASSGSKSEASYQETQYF.